This TCR beta chain emerged from a study of blood T cell repertoires in COVID-19. This clone showed up just once. The method was immunoSEQ multiplex PCR; TCRdb's version includes in-frame clones alone and lacks a portion of them. Of 410,000 or so clones detected, approximately 91% appear once; the ten largest clones hold roughly 1.5%. Per germline, CDR1 MDHEN and CDR2 SYDVKM. The CDR3 is made up of 12 amino acids. V was pared by 8 bases and J by 4 bases, with 8 bases between. V is TRBV28 and J is TRBJ1-4; TRBD1 might be the D (5 bases). This TCR was sampled from a woman in her thirties or forties with COVID-19, enrolled during active disease. Sequenced input: peripheral blood. In DNA, the CDR3 is TGTGCCAGCGAAGGGGTTAATGAAAAACTGTTTTTT. This encodes CASEGVNEKLFF.